Listed here are 21 T cell receptor beta chains from one sample, sequenced in a study of early T cells in non-severe SARS-CoV-2 infection. TCRdb recomputed calls from the 5' RACE reads with MiXCR, one row per CDR3 protein. The top ten clones hold roughly 5% of a sample with about 42,000 distinct CDR3 sequences, roughly 7.1% of them seen once. The specimen was whole blood. The receptor set was obtained from an adult who was a healthcare worker with PCR-confirmed SARS-CoV-2 infection or an uninfected control (not recorded which).

In this sample, this clonotype turned up many times. The genes are TRBV7-9 and TRBJ1-5; 7 bases are a match to TRBD1. The CDR3 runs 15 residues. The germline CDR1 and CDR2 sequences are SEHNR and FQNEAQ (reference sequence). The J segment lost 2 bases and the V segment lost 0 bases, leaving 1 base of the junction unmatched. The CDR3, as DNA: TGTGCCAGCAGCTTAGCCCAGGGGGGCAATCAGCCCCAGCATTTT. Amino acids: CASSLAQGGNQPQHF.

This clonotype was picked up a small number of times. The V gene is TRBV28, the J gene TRBJ1-2; TRBD1 is a possible D gene (5 bases). This CDR3 has 12 amino acids. Trimming removed 5 bases from V and 4 bases from J, with 8 bases in between. Germline-derived CDR1 and CDR2 are MDHEN and SYDVKM. CDR3 DNA: TGTGCCAGCAGTCCCAGGGCCTATGGCTACACCTTC. Amino acid sequence: CASSPRAYGYTF.

The V call is TRBV6-5, the J call TRBJ2-7; 7 bases fit TRBD1. The germline V gene has CDR1 MNHEY and CDR2 SVGAGI. Losses at the gene ends were 6 bases for V and 5 bases for J; bases not matched to a gene: 7. This CDR3 has 13 amino acids. The CDR3, as DNA: TGTGCCAGCAGCTTGACAGGGTACCACGAGCAGTACTTC. This gives the protein CASSLTGYHEQYF.

V gene TRBV3-2 combines with J gene TRBJ1-1; TRBD1, the table's D call, lacks a check against the DNA. TRBV3-2 is described as a pseudogene. This CDR3 contains 14 residues. The CDR3: CASTNGAGGTEAFF. CDR3 nucleotides: TGTGCCAGCACAAACGGGGCAGGGGGCACTGAAGCTTTCTTT.

Ten or more counts support this clonotype. CDR3 protein: CSARTVWGGPNTDTQYF. The CDR3 DNA reads TGCAGTGCTCGCACGGTATGGGGGGGGCCAAACACAGATACGCAGTATTTT. This chain joins TRBV20-1 and TRBJ2-3, with D possibly being TRBD2 (7 bases). The CDR3 is made up of 17 amino acids. Trimming took 5 bases from V and 2 from J, leaving 23 bases between them. From germline, CDR1 is DFQATT and CDR2 SNEGSKA (reference sequence).

The rearrangement joins TRBV10-1 to TRBJ2-2; D is uncertain. The CDR3 is made up of 13 amino acids. The V gene's germline CDR1 is WNHNN and CDR2 SYGVQD (reference sequence). Trimming stripped 7 bases from V and 8 bases from J, with 14 bases between. CDR3 bases: TGCGCCAGCATAGGAAGTGTGATGGGGGAGCTGTTTTTT. Residues: CASIGSVMGELFF.

V is TRBV10-1 and J is TRBJ1-6; D unclear. Deletions cut 2 bases from V and 8 bases from J, with 7 bases between. The CDR3 runs to 13 residues. CDR1 WNHNN and CDR2 SYGVQD come from the germline V gene (reference sequence). CDR3 nucleotide sequence: TGCGCCAGCAGTGAGAACGGATATTCACCCCTCCACTTT. This encodes CASSENGYSPLHF.

The chain combines TRBV5-4 with TRBJ1-2, with a tentative D call TRBD1 (6 bases). Trimming left V 5 bases short and J 2 bases short, with 13 bases between. CDR1 SGHNT and CDR2 YYREEE come from the germline V gene (reference sequence). This CDR3 has 14 amino acids. The CDR3 region has the DNA TGTGCCAGCAGAGCCGGGACACCAAACTATGGCTACACCTTC. Amino acid sequence: CASRAGTPNYGYTF.

The chain joins TRBV18 to TRBJ2-1; D gene unclear. CDR3 size: 14 residues. Germline CDR1 KGHSH, CDR2 LQKENI. V dropped 2 bases and J dropped 8 bases, with 13 bases sitting between them. CDR3 region: CASSPEALRDEQFF. The CDR3 coding sequence is TGTGCCAGCTCACCAGAGGCCCTCCGGGATGAGCAGTTCTTC.

This clonotype has a handful of counts. The V and J genes are TRBV11-2 and TRBJ1-3, with D perhaps matching TRBD1 (6 bases). The V and J ends lost 6 bases and 2 bases respectively, with 17 bases between them. Germline V gene data show CDR1 as SGHAT and CDR2 as FQNNGV. The CDR3 consists of 16 residues. CDR3 residues: CASRKLTGRTGNTIYF. CDR3 nucleotides: TGTGCCAGCAGAAAACTCACAGGGAGGACTGGAAACACCATATATTTT.

This clonotype was recorded at least ten times. This chain connects TRBV6-2 or TRBV6-3 to TRBJ2-7, with D uncertain. Germline CDR1 reads MNHEY; CDR2 reads SVGEGT. The CDR3 is made up of 11 amino acids. Between the trimmed V and J ends, which lost 6 bases and 9 bases, there was a span of 12 bases. The CDR3 DNA reads as TGTGCCAGCAGCAACACGGCGGCGCAGTACTTC. Translation gives CASSNTAAQYF.

The chain recombines TRBV10-2 with TRBJ2-1; 9 nucleotides match TRBD1. V lost 4 bases and J lost 8; bases outside the gene matches: 12. Germline CDR1 and CDR2: WSHSY and SAAADI. The CDR3 runs 16 residues. The CDR3 loop is CASSGAHRDRVHEQFF. Written as DNA, the CDR3 is TGCGCCAGCAGTGGGGCCCACCGGGACAGGGTTCATGAGCAGTTCTTC.

This clonotype was seen a few times. This rearrangement joins TRBV12-3 or TRBV12-4 to TRBJ1-2, with D possibly being TRBD1 (5 bases). V gave up 0 bases and J gave up 4 bases, with 9 bases separating them. The CDR3 runs to 14 residues. The CDR3 loop is CASSLALDSYGYTF. Written as DNA, the CDR3 is TGTGCCAGCAGTTTAGCGCTTGACAGCTATGGCTACACCTTC.

This clonotype was detected many times. The chain uses TRBV6-6 and TRBJ1-1; TRBD1 aligns across 7 bases. The CDR3 has 15 residues. The V gene end was trimmed by 4 bases and the J gene end by 0 bases; junction bases not matched to a gene: 5. CDR1 MNHNY and CDR2 SVGAGI come from the germline V gene (reference sequence). The CDR3, as DNA: TGTGCCAGCAGTTCCGCGACAGGGATGAACACTGAAGCTTTCTTT. It translates to CASSSATGMNTEAFF.

This clonotype was detected many times. This chain joins TRBV5-4 and TRBJ2-2; no definite D call. This CDR3 region has 12 residues. Trimming removed 4 bases at V and 7 bases at J, with 8 bases between. The germline CDR1 and CDR2 sequences are SGHNT and YYREEE (reference sequence). The CDR3 DNA follows: TGTGCCAGCAGCCGGGCAGTCGGGGAGCTGTTTTTT. Translating gives CASSRAVGELFF.

This clonotype was seen a few times. The chain recombines TRBV7-9 with TRBJ1-2; D uncertain. Trimming took off 1 base at V and 2 bases at J, with 2 bases between the two ends. CDR1 is SEHNR and CDR2 is FQNEAQ in the germline V gene (reference sequence). The CDR3 covers 12 residues. The CDR3 loop reads CASSLENYGYTF. In nucleotides, the CDR3 is TGTGCCAGCAGCTTAGAGAACTATGGCTACACCTTC. Looking up the rest from reference TRBV7-9 and TRBJ1-2 gives the full variable domain: DTGVSQNPRHKITKRGQNVTFRCDPISEHNRLYWYRQTLGQGPEFLTYFQNEAQLEKSRLLSDRFSAERPKGSFSTLEIQRTEQGDSAMYLCASSLENYGYTFGSGTRLTVV.

This chain joins TRBV9 and TRBJ1-4; D is ambiguous. The V end was cut by 10 bases, the J end by 8 bases, with 18 bases between. Germline V gene lookup returns CDR1 SGDLS and CDR2 YYNGEE. The CDR3 totals 13 residues. CDR3: CAPRSMREEKLFF. In nucleotides, the CDR3 is TGTGCCCCGCGGTCCATGAGAGAGGAAAAACTGTTTTTT.

This clonotype came up a few times. This chain connects TRBV2 to TRBJ2-2; no reliable D call. This CDR3 region has 14 residues. The germline V and J ends were trimmed by 2 bases and 5 bases, with 9 bases remaining between them. Germline CDR1 reads SNHLY; CDR2 reads FYNNEI. The CDR3 spells CASSELDVTGELFF. The CDR3 coding sequence is TGTGCCAGCAGTGAACTAGACGTGACCGGGGAGCTGTTTTTT.

This clonotype was seen more than once but under ten times. V is TRBV5-1 and J is TRBJ1-1; D not certain. The ends were cut back, 0 bases at V and 3 bases at J, with 6 bases in the middle. The length of the CDR3 is 13 residues. Germline V gene sequence: CDR1 SGHRS, CDR2 YFSETQ. CDR3 sequence (DNA): TGCGCCAGCAGCTTGGGGGGAGACACTGAAGCTTTCTTT. Translating gives CASSLGGDTEAFF.

This clonotype was observed at least ten times. The V and J genes are TRBV4-1 and TRBJ2-2; TRBD2 is a possible D gene (6 bases). The germline V gene encodes CDR1 MGHRA and CDR2 YSYEKL. V was pared by 1 base and J by 4 bases, with 10 bases between. This CDR3 spans 15 amino acids. As DNA, the CDR3 is TGCGCCAGCAGCCAAGCGGGACTCCTCACCGGGGAGCTGTTTTTT. Its translation is CASSQAGLLTGELFF.

This clonotype was counted at least ten times. The genes are TRBV4-3 and TRBJ1-1; D is ambiguous. The length of the CDR3 is 14 residues. The germline V and J ends were trimmed by 1 base and 8 bases, with 14 bases remaining between them. CDR1 is LGHNA and CDR2 is YSLEER in the germline V gene. This chain's CDR3 is CASSQGGRAAEAFF. CDR3 in DNA: TGCGCCAGCAGCCAAGGTGGTCGGGCGGCAGAAGCTTTCTTT.